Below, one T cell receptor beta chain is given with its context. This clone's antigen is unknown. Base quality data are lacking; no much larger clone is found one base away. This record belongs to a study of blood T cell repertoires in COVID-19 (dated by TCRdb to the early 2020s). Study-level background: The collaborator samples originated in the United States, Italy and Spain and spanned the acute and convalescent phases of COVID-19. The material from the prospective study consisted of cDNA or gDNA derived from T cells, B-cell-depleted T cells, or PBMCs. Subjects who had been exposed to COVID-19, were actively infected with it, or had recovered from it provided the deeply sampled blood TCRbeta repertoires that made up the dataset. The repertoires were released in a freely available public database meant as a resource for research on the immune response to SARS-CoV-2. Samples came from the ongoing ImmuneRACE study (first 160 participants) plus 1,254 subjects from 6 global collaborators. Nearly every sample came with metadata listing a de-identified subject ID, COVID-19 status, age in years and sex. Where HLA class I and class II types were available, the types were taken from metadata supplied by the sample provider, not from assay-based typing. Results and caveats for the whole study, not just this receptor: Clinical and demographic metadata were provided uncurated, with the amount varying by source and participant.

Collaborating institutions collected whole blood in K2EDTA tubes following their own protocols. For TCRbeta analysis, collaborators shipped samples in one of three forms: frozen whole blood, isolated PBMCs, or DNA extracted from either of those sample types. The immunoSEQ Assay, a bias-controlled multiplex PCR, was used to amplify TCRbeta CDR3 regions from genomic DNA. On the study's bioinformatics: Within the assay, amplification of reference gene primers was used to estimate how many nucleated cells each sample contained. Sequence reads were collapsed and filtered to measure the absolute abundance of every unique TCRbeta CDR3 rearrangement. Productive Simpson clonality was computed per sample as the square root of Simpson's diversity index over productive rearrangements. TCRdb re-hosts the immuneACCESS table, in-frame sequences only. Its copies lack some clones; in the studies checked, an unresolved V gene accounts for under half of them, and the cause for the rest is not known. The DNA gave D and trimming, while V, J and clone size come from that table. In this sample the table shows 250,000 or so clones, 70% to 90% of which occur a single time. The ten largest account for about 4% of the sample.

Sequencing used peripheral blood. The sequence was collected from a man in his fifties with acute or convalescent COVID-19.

The DNA sequence is given as TGTGCCAGCTCACCCCGGAAGGAGTACTATAATTCACCCCTCCACTTT. Translated, this is CASSPRKEYYNSPLHF. The sequence is built from TRBV18 and TRBJ1-6, with the D gene too uncertain to name. Based on the germline V gene, the CDR1 and CDR2 sequences are KGHSH and LQKENI. The germline ends are 12 bases apart after V is trimmed by 3 bases and J by 3 bases. The CDR3, cysteine through phenylalanine, is 16 amino acids long. The sequence is cut down to CDR3 DNA, 48 bases in frame from base 1.